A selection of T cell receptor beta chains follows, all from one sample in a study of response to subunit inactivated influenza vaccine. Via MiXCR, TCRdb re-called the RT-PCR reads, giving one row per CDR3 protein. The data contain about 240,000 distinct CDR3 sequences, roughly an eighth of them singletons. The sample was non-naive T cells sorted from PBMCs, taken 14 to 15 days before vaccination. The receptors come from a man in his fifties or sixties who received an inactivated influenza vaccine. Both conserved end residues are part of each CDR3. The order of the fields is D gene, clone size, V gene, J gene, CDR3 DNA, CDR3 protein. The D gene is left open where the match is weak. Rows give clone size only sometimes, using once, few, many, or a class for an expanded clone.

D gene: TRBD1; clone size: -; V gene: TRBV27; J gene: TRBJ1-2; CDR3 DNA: TGTGCCAGCACTCCAGGGACAGGGGATCGTGCCTACACCTTC; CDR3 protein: CASTPGTGDRAYTF
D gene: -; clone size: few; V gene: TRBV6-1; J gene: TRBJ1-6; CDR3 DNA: TGTGCCAGCAGTGGTTCCAGAATATTGGATTCACCCCTCCACTTT; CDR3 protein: CASSGSRILDSPLHF
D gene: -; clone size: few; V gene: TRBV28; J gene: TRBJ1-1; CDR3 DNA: TGTGCCAGCAGCCCCGCCGGGGGCGGCACTGAAGCTTTCTTT; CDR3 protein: CASSPAGGGTEAFF
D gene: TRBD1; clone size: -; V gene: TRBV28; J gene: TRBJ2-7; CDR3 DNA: TGTGCCAACCAACCGGGACAGGGGGCTGGCGAGCAGTACTTC; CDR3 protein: CANQPGQGAGEQYF
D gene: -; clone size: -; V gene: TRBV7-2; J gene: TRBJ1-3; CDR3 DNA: TGTGCCAGCAGCTTAGTCGCCGTTGTCGGCTCTGGAAACACCATATATTTT; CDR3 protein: CASSLVAVVGSGNTIYF
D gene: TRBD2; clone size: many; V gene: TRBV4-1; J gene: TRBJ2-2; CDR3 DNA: TGCGCCAGCAGCCCCATCCTTGGCGGGGGGAACACCGGGGAGCTGTTTTTT; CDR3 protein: CASSPILGGGNTGELFF
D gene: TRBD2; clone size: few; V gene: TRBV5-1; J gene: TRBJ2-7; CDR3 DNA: TGCGCCAGCAGCTTGGGGAGCGGGACTTCCTACGAGCAGTACTTC; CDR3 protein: CASSLGSGTSYEQYF
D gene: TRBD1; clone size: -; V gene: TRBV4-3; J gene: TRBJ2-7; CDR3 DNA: TGCGCCCGGACAGGGGGCCCCTACGAGCAGTACTTC; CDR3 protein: CARTGGPYEQYF
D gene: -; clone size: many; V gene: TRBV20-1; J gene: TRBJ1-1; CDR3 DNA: TGCAGTGCTAGTAGCGCCAGCTTTAACACTGAAGCTTTCTTT; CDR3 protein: CSASSASFNTEAFF
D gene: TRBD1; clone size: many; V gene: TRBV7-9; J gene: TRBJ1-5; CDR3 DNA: TGTGCCAGCAGCACAGGGGGCGAACAGCCCCAGCATTTT; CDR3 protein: CASSTGGEQPQHF
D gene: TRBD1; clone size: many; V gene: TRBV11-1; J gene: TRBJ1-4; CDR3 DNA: TGTGCCAGCAGCGGAAACCGGGACAGGGTTAACTTTGGTGAAAAACTGTTTTTT; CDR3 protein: CASSGNRDRVNFGEKLFF
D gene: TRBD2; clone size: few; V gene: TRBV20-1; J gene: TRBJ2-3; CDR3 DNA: TGCAGTGCCTCGACTAGCGGGGACACAGATACGCAGTATTTT; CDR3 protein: CSASTSGDTDTQYF
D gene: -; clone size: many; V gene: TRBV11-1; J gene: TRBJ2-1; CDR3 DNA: TGTGCCAGCAGCTTAGAAGCCGGACCTGAGCAGTTCTTC; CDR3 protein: CASSLEAGPEQFF
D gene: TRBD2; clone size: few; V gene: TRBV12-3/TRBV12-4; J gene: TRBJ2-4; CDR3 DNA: TGTGCCAGCAGTCGCCTAGCGGGGATAGCCAAAAACATTCAGTACTTC; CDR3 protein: CASSRLAGIAKNIQYF
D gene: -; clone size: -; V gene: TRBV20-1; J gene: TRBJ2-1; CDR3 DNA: TGCAGTGCTAGAGACCCAGGGGGGGGGTCCTACAATGAGCAGTTCTTC; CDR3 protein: CSARDPGGGSYNEQFF
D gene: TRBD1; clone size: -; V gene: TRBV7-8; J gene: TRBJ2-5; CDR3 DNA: TGTGCCAGCAGCCCCACTCCACAGGGGTATCAAGAGACCCAGTACTTC; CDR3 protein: CASSPTPQGYQETQYF
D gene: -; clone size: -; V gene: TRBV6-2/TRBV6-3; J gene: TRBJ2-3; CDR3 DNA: TGTGCCAGCAGTCAGGGGGACTCTACAGATACGCAGTATTTT; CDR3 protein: CASSQGDSTDTQYF
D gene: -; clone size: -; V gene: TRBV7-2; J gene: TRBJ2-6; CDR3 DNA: TGTGCCAGCAGCCCCCGAGGGCAGAACTCTGGGGCCAACGTCCTGACTTTC; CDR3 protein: CASSPRGQNSGANVLTF
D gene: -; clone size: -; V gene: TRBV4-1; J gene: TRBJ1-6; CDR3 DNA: TGCGCCAGCAGCCAAGATACCAGAGATTCACCCCTCCACTTT; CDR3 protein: CASSQDTRDSPLHF
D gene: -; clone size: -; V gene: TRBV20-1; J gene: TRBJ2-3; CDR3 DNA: TGCAGTGCTAGACAGGAGTCTAGCACAGATACGCAGTATTTT; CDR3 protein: CSARQESSTDTQYF
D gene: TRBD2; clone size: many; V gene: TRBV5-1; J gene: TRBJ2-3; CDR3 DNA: TGCGCCAGCAGCCCGCTAGCGGGGGGGATAGGAGATACGCAGTATTTT; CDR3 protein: CASSPLAGGIGDTQYF
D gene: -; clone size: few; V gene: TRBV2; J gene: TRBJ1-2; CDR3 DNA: TGTGCCAGCAGTAAGGACCCCTCTAACTATGGCTACACCTTC; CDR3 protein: CASSKDPSNYGYTF
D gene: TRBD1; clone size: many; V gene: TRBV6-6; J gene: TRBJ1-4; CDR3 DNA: TGTGCCAGCGGGACAGGGAATGAAAAACTGTTTTTT; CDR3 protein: CASGTGNEKLFF
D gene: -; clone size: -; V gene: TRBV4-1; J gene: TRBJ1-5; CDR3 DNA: TGCGCCAGCAGCCAAGTATACAGTAGCAATCAGCCCCAGCATTTT; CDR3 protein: CASSQVYSSNQPQHF
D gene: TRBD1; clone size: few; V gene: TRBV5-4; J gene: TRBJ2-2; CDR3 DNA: TGTGCCAGCAGCCCTGGGGGACAGACCGGGGAGCTGTTTTTT; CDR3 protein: CASSPGGQTGELFF
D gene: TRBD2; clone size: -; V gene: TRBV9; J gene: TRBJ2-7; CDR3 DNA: TGTGCCAGCAGCGGCGGGAGGGCGGGTGAGCAGTACTTC; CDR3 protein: CASSGGRAGEQYF
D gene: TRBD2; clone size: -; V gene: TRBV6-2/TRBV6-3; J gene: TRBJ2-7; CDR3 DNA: TGTGCCAGCAGCCGACTAGCGGCAGCCTACGAGCAGTACTTC; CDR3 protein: CASSRLAAAYEQYF
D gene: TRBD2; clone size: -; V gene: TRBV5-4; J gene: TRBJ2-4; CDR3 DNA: TGTGCCAGCAGCTTGGCCGGACTAGCTGGTCACATTCAGTACTTC; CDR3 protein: CASSLAGLAGHIQYF
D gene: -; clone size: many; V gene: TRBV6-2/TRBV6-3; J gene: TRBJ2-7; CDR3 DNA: TGTGCCAGCAGGTCGATACTAGGATACAACTACGAGCAGTACTTC; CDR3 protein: CASRSILGYNYEQYF
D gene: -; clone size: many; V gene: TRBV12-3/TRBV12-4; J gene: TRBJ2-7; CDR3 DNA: TGTGCCAGCAGTTTACTTAGAGAGCAGTACTTC; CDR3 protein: CASSLLREQYF
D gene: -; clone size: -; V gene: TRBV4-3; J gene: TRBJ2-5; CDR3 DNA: TGCGCCAGCAGCCAAGATTCCGGCGCCATGAGGGTGGAGACCCAGTACTTC; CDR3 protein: CASSQDSGAMRVETQYF
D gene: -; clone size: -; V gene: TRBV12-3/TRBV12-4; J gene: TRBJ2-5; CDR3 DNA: TGTGCCAGCAGTTATCGGGGGCAAGAGACCCAGTACTTC; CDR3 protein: CASSYRGQETQYF
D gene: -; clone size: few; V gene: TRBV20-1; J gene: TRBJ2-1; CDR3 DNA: TGCAGTGCTAGAGATTTCGCCCGGGACTTACGGCATGAGCAGTTCTTC; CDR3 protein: CSARDFARDLRHEQFF
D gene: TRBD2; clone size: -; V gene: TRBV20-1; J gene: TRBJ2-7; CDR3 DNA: TGCAGTGCCCAGGACCTAGCGGGAGGTTTGTACGAGCAGTACTTC; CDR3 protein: CSAQDLAGGLYEQYF
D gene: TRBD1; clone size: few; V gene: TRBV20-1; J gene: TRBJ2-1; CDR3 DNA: TGCAGTGCTAGACAGGGGGCGACCTACAATGAGCAGTTCTTC; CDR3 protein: CSARQGATYNEQFF
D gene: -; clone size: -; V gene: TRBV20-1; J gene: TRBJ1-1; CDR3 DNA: TGCAGTGCTAGAGATCACCCCAGGTACACTGAAGCTTTCTTT; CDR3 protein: CSARDHPRYTEAFF
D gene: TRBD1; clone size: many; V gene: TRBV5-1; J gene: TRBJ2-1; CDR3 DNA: TGCGCCAGCAGCTCATCCTCCGGGACAGGTAGGGATGAGCAGTTCTTC; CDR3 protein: CASSSSSGTGRDEQFF
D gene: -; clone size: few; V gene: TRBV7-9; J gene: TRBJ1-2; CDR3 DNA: TGTGCCAGCAGCCTACTAGGGCGTATAGCTAACTATGGCTACACCTTC; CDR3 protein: CASSLLGRIANYGYTF
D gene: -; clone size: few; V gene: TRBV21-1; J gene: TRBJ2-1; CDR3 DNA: TGTGCCAGCAGCTCCCTGGGAACCGGGACTAGCGCGAGAGGGGACTACAATGAGCAGTTCTTC; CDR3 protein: CASSSLGTGTSARGDYNEQFF
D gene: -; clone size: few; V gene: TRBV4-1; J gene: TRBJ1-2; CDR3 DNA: TGCGCCAGCAGCCAAGAATGGTCGAACCGCTATGGCTACACCTTC; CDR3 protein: CASSQEWSNRYGYTF
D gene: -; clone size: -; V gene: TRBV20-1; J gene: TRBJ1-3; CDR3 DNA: TGCAGTGCAACCCCCGGGACACCCTCTGGAAACACCATATATTTT; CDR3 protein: CSATPGTPSGNTIYF
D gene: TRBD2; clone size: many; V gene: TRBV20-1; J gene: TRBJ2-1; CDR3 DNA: TGCAGTGCTGCTACCATGAAGGGACTAGCGGGAGGTAATGAGCAGTTCTTC; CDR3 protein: CSAATMKGLAGGNEQFF
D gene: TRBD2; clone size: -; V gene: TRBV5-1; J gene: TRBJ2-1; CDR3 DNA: TGCGCCAGCAGCTTTGCCGGTCTAGCGGGAGTTTACAATGAGCAGTTCTTC; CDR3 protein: CASSFAGLAGVYNEQFF
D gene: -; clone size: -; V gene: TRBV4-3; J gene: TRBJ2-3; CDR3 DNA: TGCGCCAGCAGCCAAGGGTGGACAGATACGCAGTATTTT; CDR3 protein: CASSQGWTDTQYF
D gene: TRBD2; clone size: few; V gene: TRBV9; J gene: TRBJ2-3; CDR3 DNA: TGTGCCAGCAGCTCGCAGCGGGGAGATACGCAGTATTTT; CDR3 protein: CASSSQRGDTQYF
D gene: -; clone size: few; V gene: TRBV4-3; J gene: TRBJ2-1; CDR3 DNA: TGCGCCAGCAGCCAAGATAGAGCTAACTACAATGAGCAGTTCTTC; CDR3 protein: CASSQDRANYNEQFF
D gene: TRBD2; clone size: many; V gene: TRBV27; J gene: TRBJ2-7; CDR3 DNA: TGTGCCAGCAGTTTAAGGATGGTAGGCCCCGGACTAGCGGTGCCCTACGAGCAGTACTTC; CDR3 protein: CASSLRMVGPGLAVPYEQYF
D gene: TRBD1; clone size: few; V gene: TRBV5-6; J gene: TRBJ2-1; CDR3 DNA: TGTGCCAGCAGCCTGGGACAGGATCGCTTCACTAGGAGCAATGAGCAGTTCTTC; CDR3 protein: CASSLGQDRFTRSNEQFF
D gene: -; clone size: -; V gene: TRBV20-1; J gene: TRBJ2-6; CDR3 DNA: TGCTGTGCTAGCGTCCAGGGGCGACGGGGGGCCAACGTCCTGACTTTC; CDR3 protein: CCASVQGRRGANVLTF
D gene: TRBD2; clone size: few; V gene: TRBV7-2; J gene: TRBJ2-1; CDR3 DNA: TGTGCCAGCAGCTTAGATCGGACTAGCTTGTATGAGCAGTTCTTC; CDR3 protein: CASSLDRTSLYEQFF
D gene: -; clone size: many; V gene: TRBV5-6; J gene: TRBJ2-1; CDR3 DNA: TGTGCCAGCAGCCTTCTGATTCGAGGAGATGAGCAGTTCTTC; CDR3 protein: CASSLLIRGDEQFF
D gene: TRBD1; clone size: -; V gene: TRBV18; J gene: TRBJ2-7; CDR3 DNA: TGTGCCAGCTCGCAGACAGGGGGTCCCTACGAGCAGTACTTC; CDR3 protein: CASSQTGGPYEQYF
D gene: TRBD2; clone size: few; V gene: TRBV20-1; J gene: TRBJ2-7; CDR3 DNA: TGCAGTGCTAGAGATCACCTTGGACTAGCTCGAGGCTTCTACGAGCAGTACTTC; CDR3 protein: CSARDHLGLARGFYEQYF
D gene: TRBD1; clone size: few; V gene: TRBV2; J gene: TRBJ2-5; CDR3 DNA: TGTGCCAGCACCCAGGGACAGATACAAGAGACCCAGTACTTC; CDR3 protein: CASTQGQIQETQYF
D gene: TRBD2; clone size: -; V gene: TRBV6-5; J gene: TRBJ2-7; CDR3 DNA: TGTGCCAGCAGATTCCTCCCCGACGGGGGGTCCTACGAGCAGTACTTC; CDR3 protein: CASRFLPDGGSYEQYF
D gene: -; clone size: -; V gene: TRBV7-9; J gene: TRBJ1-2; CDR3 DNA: TGTGCCAGCAGCTTACGTGGAGGGAATGGCTACACCTTC; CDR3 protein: CASSLRGGNGYTF
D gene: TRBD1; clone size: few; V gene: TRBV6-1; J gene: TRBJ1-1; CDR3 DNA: TGTGCCAGCAGTACAGGGGCGGGGAACACTGAAGCTTTCTTT; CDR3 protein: CASSTGAGNTEAFF
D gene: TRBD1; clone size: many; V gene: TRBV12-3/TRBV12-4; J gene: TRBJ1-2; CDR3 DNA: TGTGCCAGCAGTCAGCAGACAGGGTCTTTCGGCTACACCTTC; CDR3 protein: CASSQQTGSFGYTF
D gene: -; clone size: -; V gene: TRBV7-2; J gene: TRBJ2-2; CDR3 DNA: TGTGCCAGCACCCGTACTGGGGGCCCCACCGGGGAGCTGTTTTTT; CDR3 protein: CASTRTGGPTGELFF
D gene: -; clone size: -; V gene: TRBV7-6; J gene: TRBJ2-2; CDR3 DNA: TGTGCCAGCAGCTCGGGGGCGCCGAACACCGGGGAGCTGTTTTTT; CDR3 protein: CASSSGAPNTGELFF